Shown below are 3 T cell receptor beta chains from a single sample sequenced in a study of cytomegalovirus exposure and HLA in healthy donors. The PCR contained 60 Vbeta and 13 Jbeta primers. The protocol was immunoSEQ multiplex PCR, while the TCRdb copy is restricted to in-frame clones and leaves out a portion. The repertoire holds around 110,000 clones, with 82% as singletons. The source material was PBMCs. The receptors were gathered from a man aged 25 to 40 in good health and CMV-seropositive.

This rearrangement joins TRBV27 to TRBJ1-1; D remains ambiguous. This CDR3 is 13 amino acids long. Germline-derived CDR1 and CDR2 are MNHEY and SMNVEV (reference sequence). V was clipped by 4 bases and J by 5 bases, with 11 bases between them. Here the CDR3 reads CASSSNRMTEAFF. DNA for the CDR3: TGTGCCAGCAGTTCTAATCGAATGACTGAAGCTTTCTTT.

The chain is built from TRBV7-8 and TRBJ2-7; D unclear. V lost 1 base, J lost 0 bases, and 10 bases lay in between. Germline V gene lookup returns CDR1 SGHVS and CDR2 FQNEAQ. The length of the CDR3 is 15 residues. Here the CDR3 reads CASSLEPAVSYEQYF. CDR3 DNA: TGTGCCAGCAGCTTAGAGCCCGCGGTCTCCTACGAGCAGTACTTC.

This chain connects TRBV9 to TRBJ1-1, with no clear D. Germline CDR1 SGDLS, CDR2 YYNGEE. The CDR3 runs to 14 residues. Trimming cost V 0 bases and J 4 bases, with 10 bases left between them. CDR3 amino acids: CASSVGADTTEAFF. CDR3 coding DNA: TGTGCCAGCAGCGTAGGGGCAGACACCACTGAAGCTTTCTTT.